This T cell receptor (beta chain) derives from a study of blood T cell repertoires in COVID-19. For the study at large: The origin of the acute and convalescent COVID-19 samples was the United States, Italy and Spain. Sources were T cells, B-cell-depleted T cells, or PBMCs; the material itself was cDNA or gDNA.

In the study's own analysis: Reference gene primer amplification yielded estimated nucleated cell counts. Sequencing used immunoSEQ multiplex PCR; TCRdb keeps in-frame clones, though not all of them. The V and J calls and clone size were taken over from that table, and D and trimming were inferred from the DNA. Among 130,000 to 150,000 clones listed, under 90% were seen once. CDR1 and CDR2 (germline): SGDLS, YYNGEE. V lost 2 bases and J lost 1, with 11 bases in between. The CDR3 sequence is 15 residues long. The specimen sequenced was peripheral blood. V is TRBV9 and J is TRBJ2-3, with D tentatively TRBD2 (5 bases). This TCR derives from a human donor in a cohort sampled during active COVID-19. DNA for the CDR3: TGTGCCAGCAGCGTTCTAGGCGGGCGCACAGATACGCAGTATTTT. This codes for CASSVLGGRTDTQYF.